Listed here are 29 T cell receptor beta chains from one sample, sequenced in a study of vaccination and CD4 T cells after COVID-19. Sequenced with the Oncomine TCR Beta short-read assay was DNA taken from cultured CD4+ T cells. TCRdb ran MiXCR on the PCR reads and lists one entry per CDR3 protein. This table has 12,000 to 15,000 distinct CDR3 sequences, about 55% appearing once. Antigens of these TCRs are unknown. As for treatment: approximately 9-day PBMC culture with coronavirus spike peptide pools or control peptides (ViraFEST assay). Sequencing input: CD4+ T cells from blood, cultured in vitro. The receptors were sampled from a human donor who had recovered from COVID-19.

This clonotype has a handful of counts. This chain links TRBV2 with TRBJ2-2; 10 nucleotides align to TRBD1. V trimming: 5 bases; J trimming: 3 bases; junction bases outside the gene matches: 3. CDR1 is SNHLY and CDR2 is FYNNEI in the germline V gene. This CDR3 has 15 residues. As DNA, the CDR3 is TGTGCCAGCAGTTTAGGACAGGGGGACACCGGGGAGCTGTTTTTT. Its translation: CASSLGQGDTGELFF.

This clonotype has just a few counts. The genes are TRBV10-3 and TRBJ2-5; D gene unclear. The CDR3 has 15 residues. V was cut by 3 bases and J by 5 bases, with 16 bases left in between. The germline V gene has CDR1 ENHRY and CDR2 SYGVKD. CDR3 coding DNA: TGTGCCATCAGTGACAAGGACGCTCGGTCGGAGACCCAGTACTTC. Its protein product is CAISDKDARSETQYF.

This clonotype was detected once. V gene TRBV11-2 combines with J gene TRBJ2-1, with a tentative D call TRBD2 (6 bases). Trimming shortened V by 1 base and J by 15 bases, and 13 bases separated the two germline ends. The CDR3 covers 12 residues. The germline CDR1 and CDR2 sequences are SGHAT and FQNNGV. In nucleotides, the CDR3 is TGTGCCAGCAGCTTAGGTCCGGGGAGGAGGTTCTTC. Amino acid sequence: CASSLGPGRRFF.

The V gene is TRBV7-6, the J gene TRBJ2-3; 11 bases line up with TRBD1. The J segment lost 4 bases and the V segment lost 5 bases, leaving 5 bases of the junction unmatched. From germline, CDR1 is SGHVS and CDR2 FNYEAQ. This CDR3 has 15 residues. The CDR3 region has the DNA TGTGCCAGCAGCCACAGGGACAGGGGGGCAGATACGCAGTATTTT. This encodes CASSHRDRGADTQYF.

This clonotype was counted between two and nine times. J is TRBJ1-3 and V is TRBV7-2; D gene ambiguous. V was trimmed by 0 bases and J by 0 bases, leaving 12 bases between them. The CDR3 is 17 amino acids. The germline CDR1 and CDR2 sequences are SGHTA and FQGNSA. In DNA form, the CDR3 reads TGTGCCAGCAGCTTAGCGGGTACTGGGAGCTCTGGAAACACCATATATTTT. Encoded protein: CASSLAGTGSSGNTIYF. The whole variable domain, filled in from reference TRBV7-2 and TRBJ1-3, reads GAGVSQSPSNKVTEKGKDVELRCDPISGHTALYWYRQSLGQGLEFLIYFQGNSAPDKSGLPSDRFSAERTGGSVSTLTIQRTQQEDSAVYLCASSLAGTGSSGNTIYFGEGSWLTVV.

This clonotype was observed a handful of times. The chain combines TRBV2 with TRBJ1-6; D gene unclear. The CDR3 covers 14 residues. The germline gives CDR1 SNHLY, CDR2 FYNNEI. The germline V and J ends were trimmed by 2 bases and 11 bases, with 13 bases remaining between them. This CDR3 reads CASSESVILPPLHF. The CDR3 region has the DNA TGTGCCAGCAGTGAATCGGTCATTCTTCCACCCCTCCACTTT.

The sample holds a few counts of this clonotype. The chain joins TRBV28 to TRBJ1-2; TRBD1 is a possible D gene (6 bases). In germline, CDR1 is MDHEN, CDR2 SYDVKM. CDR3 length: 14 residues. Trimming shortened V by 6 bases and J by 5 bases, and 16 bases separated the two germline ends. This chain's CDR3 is CASSQEGQGYGYTF. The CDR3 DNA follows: TGTGCCAGCAGCCAGGAGGGTCAGGGGTATGGCTACACCTTC.

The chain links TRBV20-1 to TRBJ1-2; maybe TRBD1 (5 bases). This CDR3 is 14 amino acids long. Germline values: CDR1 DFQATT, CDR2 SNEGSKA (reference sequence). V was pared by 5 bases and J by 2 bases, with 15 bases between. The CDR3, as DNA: TGCAGTGCTCTGGGGGGGAGGGGAAACTATGGCTACACCTTC. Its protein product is CSALGGRGNYGYTF.

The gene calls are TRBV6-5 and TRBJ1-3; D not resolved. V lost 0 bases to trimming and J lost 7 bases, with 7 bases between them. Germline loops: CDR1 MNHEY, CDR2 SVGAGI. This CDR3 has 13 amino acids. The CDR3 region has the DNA TGTGCCAGCAGTTACTCGCTCCGGAACACCATATATTTT. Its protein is CASSYSLRNTIYF.

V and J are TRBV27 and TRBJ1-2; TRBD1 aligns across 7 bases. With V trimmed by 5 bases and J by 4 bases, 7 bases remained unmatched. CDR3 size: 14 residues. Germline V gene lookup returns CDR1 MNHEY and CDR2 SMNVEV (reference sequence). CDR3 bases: TGTGCCAGCAGTAGACAGGGCCGGATCTATGGCTACACCTTC. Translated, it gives CASSRQGRIYGYTF.

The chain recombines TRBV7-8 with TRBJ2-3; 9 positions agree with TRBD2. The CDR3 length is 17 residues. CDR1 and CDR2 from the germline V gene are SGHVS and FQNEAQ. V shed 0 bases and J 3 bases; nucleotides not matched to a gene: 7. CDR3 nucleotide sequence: TGTGCCAGCAGCTTAGCGCTTAGCGGGAGTCTTACAGATACGCAGTATTTT. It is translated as CASSLALSGSLTDTQYF.

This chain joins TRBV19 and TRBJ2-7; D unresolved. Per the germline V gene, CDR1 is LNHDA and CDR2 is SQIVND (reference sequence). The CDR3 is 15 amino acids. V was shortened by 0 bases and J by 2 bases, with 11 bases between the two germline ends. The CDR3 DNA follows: TGTGCCAGTAGTATAGAGCTCTCGGAGCCCTACGAGCAGTACTTC. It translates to CASSIELSEPYEQYF.

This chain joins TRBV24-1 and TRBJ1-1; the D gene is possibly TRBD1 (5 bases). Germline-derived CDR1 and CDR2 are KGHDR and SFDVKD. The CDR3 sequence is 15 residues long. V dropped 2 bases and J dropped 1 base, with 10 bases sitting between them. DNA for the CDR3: TGTGCCACCAGTGATTCCCGGGGCGGGAACACTGAAGCTTTCTTT. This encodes CATSDSRGGNTEAFF.

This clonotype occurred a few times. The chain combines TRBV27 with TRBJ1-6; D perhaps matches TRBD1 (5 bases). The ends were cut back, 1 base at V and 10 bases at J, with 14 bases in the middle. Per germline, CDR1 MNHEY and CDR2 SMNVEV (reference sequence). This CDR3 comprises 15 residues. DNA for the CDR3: TGTGCCAGCAGTTTATGGGCAGGGTTAGAATCACCCCTCCACTTT. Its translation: CASSLWAGLESPLHF.

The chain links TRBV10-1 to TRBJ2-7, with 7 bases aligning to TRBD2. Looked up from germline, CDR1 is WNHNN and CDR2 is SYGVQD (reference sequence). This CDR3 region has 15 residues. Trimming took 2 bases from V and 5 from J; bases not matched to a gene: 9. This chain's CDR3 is CASSEGGSGYNEQYF. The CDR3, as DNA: TGCGCCAGCAGTGAGGGCGGGAGTGGTTATAACGAGCAGTACTTC.

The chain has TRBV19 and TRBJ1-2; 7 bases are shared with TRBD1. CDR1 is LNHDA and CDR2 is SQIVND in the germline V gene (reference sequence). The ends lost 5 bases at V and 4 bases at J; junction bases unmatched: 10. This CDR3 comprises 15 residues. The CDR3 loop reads CASSEGQRLTYGYTF. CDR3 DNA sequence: TGTGCCAGTAGTGAGGGACAGCGACTTACCTATGGCTACACCTTC.

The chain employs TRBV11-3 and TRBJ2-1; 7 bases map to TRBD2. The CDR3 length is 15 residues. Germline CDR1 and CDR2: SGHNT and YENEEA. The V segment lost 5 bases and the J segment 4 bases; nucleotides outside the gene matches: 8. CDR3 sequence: CASSPSSGFYNEQFF. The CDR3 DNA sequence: TGTGCCAGCAGCCCCTCTAGCGGCTTTTACAATGAGCAGTTCTTC.

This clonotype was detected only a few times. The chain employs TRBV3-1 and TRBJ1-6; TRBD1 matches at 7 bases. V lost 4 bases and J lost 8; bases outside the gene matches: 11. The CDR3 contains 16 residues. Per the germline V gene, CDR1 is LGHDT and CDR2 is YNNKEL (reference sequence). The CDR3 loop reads CASSLWTGGYHSPLHF. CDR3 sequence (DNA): TGTGCCAGCAGCCTCTGGACAGGAGGTTACCATTCACCCCTCCACTTT.

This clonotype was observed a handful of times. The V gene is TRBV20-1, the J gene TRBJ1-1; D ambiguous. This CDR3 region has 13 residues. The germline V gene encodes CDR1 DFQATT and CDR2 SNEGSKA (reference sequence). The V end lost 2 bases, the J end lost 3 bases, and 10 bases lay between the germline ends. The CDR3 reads CSARPTLYTEAFF. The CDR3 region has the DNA TGCAGTGCTAGACCAACCCTATACACTGAAGCTTTCTTT.

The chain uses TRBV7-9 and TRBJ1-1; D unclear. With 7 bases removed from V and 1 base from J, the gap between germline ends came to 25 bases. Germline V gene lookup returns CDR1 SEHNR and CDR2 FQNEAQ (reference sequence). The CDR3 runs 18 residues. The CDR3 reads CASNPVSNGRGSNTEAFF. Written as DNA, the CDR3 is TGTGCCAGCAACCCAGTCTCCAACGGGAGAGGTTCGAACACTGAAGCTTTCTTT.

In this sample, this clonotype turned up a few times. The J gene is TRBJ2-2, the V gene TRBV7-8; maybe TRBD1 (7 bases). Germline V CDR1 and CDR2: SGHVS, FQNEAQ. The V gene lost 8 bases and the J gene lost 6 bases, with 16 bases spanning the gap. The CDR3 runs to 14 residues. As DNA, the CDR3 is TGTGCCAGCGTACAGGGGAGGAATCCCGGGGAGCTGTTTTTT. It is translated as CASVQGRNPGELFF. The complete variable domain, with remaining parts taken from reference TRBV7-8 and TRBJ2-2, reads GAGVSQSPRYKVAKRGQDVALRCDPISGHVSLFWYQQALGQGPEFLTYFQNEAQLDKSGLPSDRFFAERPEGSVSTLKIQRTQQEDSAVYLCASVQGRNPGELFFGEGSRLTVL.

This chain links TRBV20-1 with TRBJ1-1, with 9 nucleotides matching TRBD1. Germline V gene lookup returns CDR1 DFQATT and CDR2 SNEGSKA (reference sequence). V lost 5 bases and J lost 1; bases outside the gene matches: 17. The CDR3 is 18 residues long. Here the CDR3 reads CSAADAGQGGVGNTEAFF. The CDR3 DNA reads TGCAGTGCTGCAGACGCGGGACAGGGAGGGGTTGGGAACACTGAAGCTTTCTTT.

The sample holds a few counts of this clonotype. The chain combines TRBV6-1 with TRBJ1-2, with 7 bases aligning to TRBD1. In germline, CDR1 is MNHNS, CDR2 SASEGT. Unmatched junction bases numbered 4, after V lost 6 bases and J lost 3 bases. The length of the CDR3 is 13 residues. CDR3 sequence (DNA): TGTGCCAGCAGCCCTGGGACAGACTATGGCTACACCTTC. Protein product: CASSPGTDYGYTF.

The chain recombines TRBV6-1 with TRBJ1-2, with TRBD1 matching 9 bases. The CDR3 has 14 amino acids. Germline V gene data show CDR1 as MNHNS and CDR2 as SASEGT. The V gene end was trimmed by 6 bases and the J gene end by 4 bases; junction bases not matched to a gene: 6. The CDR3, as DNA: TGTGCCAGCAGAATCGGACAGGGGATCTATGGCTACACCTTC. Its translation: CASRIGQGIYGYTF.

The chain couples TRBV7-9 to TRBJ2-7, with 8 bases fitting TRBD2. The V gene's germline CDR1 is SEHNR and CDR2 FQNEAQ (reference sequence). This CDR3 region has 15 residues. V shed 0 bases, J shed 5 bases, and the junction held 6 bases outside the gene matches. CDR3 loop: CASSLALAGLHEQYF. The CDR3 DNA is TGTGCCAGCAGCTTAGCTTTAGCGGGACTCCACGAGCAGTACTTC.

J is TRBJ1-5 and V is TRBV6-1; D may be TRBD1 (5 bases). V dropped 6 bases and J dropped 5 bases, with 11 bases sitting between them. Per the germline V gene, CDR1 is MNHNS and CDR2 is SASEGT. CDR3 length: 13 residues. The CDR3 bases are TGTGCCAGCAGCTTTCAGGGTGATCAGCCCCAGCATTTT. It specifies CASSFQGDQPQHF.

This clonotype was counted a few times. CDR3 sequence: CASSGTGLETQYF. CDR3 nucleotide sequence: TGTGCCAGCAGCGGGACAGGGTTAGAGACCCAGTACTTC. The chain uses TRBV27 and TRBJ2-5, with 9 bases matching TRBD1. Germline CDR1 MNHEY, CDR2 SMNVEV (reference sequence). V lost 6 bases and J lost 4; bases outside the gene matches: 3. There are 13 residues in the CDR3.

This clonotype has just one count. CDR3: CASSESGASGTQYF. As DNA, the CDR3 is TGTGCCAGCAGTGAGTCGGGAGCTTCCGGTACGCAGTATTTT. The genes are TRBV25-1 and TRBJ2-3; D possibly corresponds to TRBD2 (6 bases). The CDR3 extends over 14 amino acids. The germline V gene encodes CDR1 MGHDK and CDR2 SYGVNS. V dropped 3 bases and J dropped 8 bases, with 15 bases sitting between them.

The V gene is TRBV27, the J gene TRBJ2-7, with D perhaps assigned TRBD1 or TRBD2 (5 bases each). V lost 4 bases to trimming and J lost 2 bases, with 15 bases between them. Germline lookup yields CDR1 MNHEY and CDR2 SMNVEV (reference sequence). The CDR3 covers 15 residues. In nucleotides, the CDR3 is TGTGCCAGCAGTTGGGCCGGGACGGAAGCCTACGAGCAGTACTTC. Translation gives CASSWAGTEAYEQYF.